One sample yielded the 21 T cell receptor beta chains listed below, sequenced in a study of T cells in Graves' hyperthyroidism and ophthalmopathy. Regions amplified from RNA transcripts were the TCR beta CDR3 regions. HTBI primers drove first-round RT-PCR of the TCR CDR3. TCRdb recomputed calls from the multiplex PCR reads with MiXCR, one row per CDR3 protein. The repertoire holds roughly 530,000 distinct CDR3 sequences, with under 20% as singletons. Material for sequencing was blood. The receptor source for this set is a woman under 30 with Graves' ophthalmopathy.

The V call is TRBV28, the J call TRBJ2-6, with a possible D match to TRBD2 (6 bases). CDR1 and CDR2 (germline): MDHEN, SYDVKM. The CDR3 is made up of 15 amino acids. V was clipped by 8 bases and J by 0 bases, with 11 bases between them. This CDR3 reads CASLHGGSGANVLTF. The DNA for the CDR3 is TGTGCCAGCCTCCACGGGGGCTCTGGGGCCAACGTCCTGACTTTC.

This clonotype was seen more than once but under ten times. Written as DNA, the CDR3 is TGTGCCACCAGCAGAGATGAGGATGGGGCGCGACAGTACTTC. It encodes CATSRDEDGARQYF. The chain combines TRBV15 with TRBJ2-7; tentative D call: TRBD1 (5 bases). The germline V gene encodes CDR1 LNHNV and CDR2 YYDKDF (reference sequence). The V and J ends lost 0 bases and 10 bases respectively, with 16 bases between them. The length of the CDR3 is 14 residues.

CDR3 in amino acids: CASSLYGVLNTEAFF. CDR3 sequence (DNA): TGTGCCAGCAGCCTGTACGGGGTCCTTAACACTGAAGCTTTCTTT. The rearrangement joins TRBV14 to TRBJ1-1; D uncertain. Germline CDR1 and CDR2: SGHDN and FVKESK. Deletions cut 4 bases from V and 2 bases from J, with 14 bases between. CDR3 length equals 15 residues.

A few counts support this clonotype. The chain joins TRBV9 to TRBJ1-1, with no clear D. CDR1 is SGDLS, CDR2 YYNGEE, per germline. Trimming cost V 0 bases and J 4 bases, with 10 bases left between them. CDR3 size: 14 residues. The CDR3 DNA reads as TGTGCCAGCAGCGTAGAGGGTCTAAGCACTGAAGCTTTCTTT. Its translation: CASSVEGLSTEAFF. The full variable domain, in which reference TRBV9 and TRBJ1-1 provide the parts outside the CDR3, is DSGVTQTPKHLITATGQRVTLRCSPRSGDLSVYWYQQSLDQGLQFLIQYYNGEERAKGNILERFSAQQFPDLHSELNLSSLELGDSALYFCASSVEGLSTEAFFGQGTRLTVV.

This clonotype was detected many times. V and J are TRBV2 and TRBJ2-7; D is tentatively TRBD1 or TRBD2 (7 bases each). V was trimmed by 11 bases and J by 0 bases, leaving 11 bases between them. The CDR3 consists of 12 residues. Germline CDR1 reads SNHLY; CDR2 reads FYNNEI. As DNA, the CDR3 is TGTGCCGGGAGGGGGCTCTCCTACGAGCAGTACTTC. This gives the protein CAGRGLSYEQYF. The entire variable domain, with the rest obtained from reference TRBV2 and TRBJ2-7, is as follows: EPEVTQTPSHQVTQMGQEVILRCVPISNHLYFYWYRQILGQKVEFLVSFYNNEISEKSEIFDDQFSVERPDGSNFTLKIRSTKLEDSAMYFCAGRGLSYEQYFGPGTRLTVT.

By proportion, this clonotype is medium-sized. This chain joins TRBV20-1 and TRBJ2-5; 15 bases map to TRBD2. From germline, CDR1 is DFQATT and CDR2 SNEGSKA (reference sequence). The CDR3 runs 14 residues. V lost 3 bases to trimming and J lost 4 bases; unmatched junction nucleotides: 0. The CDR3 DNA reads as TGCAGTGCTAGGGGACTAGCGGGAGGAGAGACCCAGTACTTC. It specifies CSARGLAGGETQYF.

The sample holds many counts of this clonotype. The V and J genes are TRBV30 and TRBJ2-5; maybe TRBD2 (5 bases). CDR3 size: 11 residues. V shed 4 bases and J shed 5 bases, with 8 bases lying between them. Germline V lookup: CDR1 GTSNPN, CDR2 SVGIG (reference sequence). Written as DNA, the CDR3 is TGTGCCTGGACAGGCGGGGAGACCCAGTACTTC. This gives the protein CAWTGGETQYF.

There are many counts of this clonotype. V and J are TRBV28 and TRBJ2-1; 7 nucleotides line up with TRBD2. CDR3 length: 15 amino acids. Germline V lookup: CDR1 MDHEN, CDR2 SYDVKM. Trimming cost V 3 bases and J 7 bases; bases outside gene matches: 9. CDR3 loop: CASSFLAGEGNEQFF. The CDR3 DNA reads as TGTGCCAGCAGTTTTCTGGCGGGAGAGGGTAATGAGCAGTTCTTC.

The chain combines TRBV19 with TRBJ1-1, with 8 positions matching TRBD1. Germline values: CDR1 LNHDA, CDR2 SQIVND (reference sequence). The CDR3 totals 15 residues. Trimming cost V 5 bases and J 9 bases; bases outside gene matches: 14. CDR3 bases: TGTGCCAGTAGTCCGAGCTCCTACGGGGACAGGAAAGCTTTCTTT. Translation: CASSPSSYGDRKAFF.

The V call is TRBV5-6, the J call TRBJ2-1; 7 bases line up with TRBD1. CDR1 is SGHDT, CDR2 YYEEEE, per germline. The junction had 6 bases not matched to a gene; V was cut back by 1 base and J by 5 bases. The CDR3 consists of 15 residues. In DNA form, the CDR3 reads TGTGCCAGCAGCTTGAATCAGGGGGTAAACAATGAGCAGTTCTTC. Translating it yields CASSLNQGVNNEQFF.

Ten or more counts support this clonotype. The rearrangement links TRBV7-9 to TRBJ2-1; 8 bases line up with TRBD1. The CDR3 has 14 residues. Germline V gives CDR1 SEHNR, CDR2 FQNEAQ (reference sequence). V shed 4 bases and J 5 bases; nucleotides not matched to a gene: 4. The CDR3 DNA is TGTGCCAGCAGCTCCGGACAGGGTGACAATGAGCAGTTCTTC. Translation: CASSSGQGDNEQFF.

To note about this clonotype: A read error may account for a junction end that differs from germline. This chain joins TRBV11-2 and TRBJ2-1, with 10 nucleotides matching TRBD2. Germline V gene lookup returns CDR1 SGHAT and CDR2 FQNNGV. The CDR3 runs 17 residues. The CDR3 protein is CASNLTLAGDLYNEQFF. DNA of the CDR3: TGTGCCAGCAACTTAACCCTAGCGGGGGACCTCTACAATGAGCAGTTCTTC.

This clonotype came up many times. The gene calls are TRBV20-1 and TRBJ2-1, with 7 bases matching TRBD1. The CDR3 is 15 amino acids. The germline gives CDR1 DFQATT, CDR2 SNEGSKA (reference sequence). CDR3 amino acids: CSALPTGTVHYEQFF. The CDR3 DNA follows: TGCAGCGCGCTGCCGACCGGGACAGTACACTATGAGCAGTTCTTC.

This clonotype has just a few counts. For the CDR3, the DNA is TGTGCCACCAGCAGGGGGGACAGAGTTACAGATACGCAGTATTTT. Its translation is CATSRGDRVTDTQYF. V is TRBV15 and J is TRBJ2-3, with TRBD1 matching over 7 bases. Trimming took 3 bases from V and 3 from J; bases not matched to a gene: 6. The CDR3 is 15 residues long. The germline V gene has CDR1 LNHNV and CDR2 YYDKDF (reference sequence).

Concerning this clonotype: A clone one base away is much larger, so this may be a read error. The chain is built from TRBV29-1 and TRBJ2-1; 10 bases are a match to TRBD2. The CDR3 sequence is 15 residues long. With V trimmed by 1 base and J by 8 bases, 8 bases remained unmatched. Germline lookup yields CDR1 SQVTM and CDR2 ANQGSEA. This CDR3 reads CSVEGLAGVMDEQFF. The CDR3 bases are TGCAGCGTTGAAGGGCTAGCGGGAGTAATGGATGAGCAGTTCTTC.

A remark on this clonotype: Given a much more abundant clone one base away, this may be a read error. The CDR3 DNA sequence: TGCAGCGTGAGTCAGGGACTCAATGAGCAGTTCTTC. It codes for CSVSQGLNEQFF. This chain connects TRBV29-1 to TRBJ2-1, with D perhaps matching TRBD2 (6 bases). This CDR3 has 12 residues. Germline CDR1 and CDR2: SQVTM and ANQGSEA. The ends were cut back, 6 bases at V and 6 bases at J, with 12 bases in the middle.

CDR3 sequence reads: CSVVPREGNTIYF. The CDR3 coding sequence is TGCAGCGTTGTACCCAGGGAAGGAAACACCATATATTTT. The chain combines TRBV29-1 with TRBJ1-3, with D perhaps matching TRBD1 (5 bases). Deletions cut 4 bases from V and 4 bases from J, with 11 bases between. The CDR3 length is 13 residues. Germline loops: CDR1 SQVTM, CDR2 ANQGSEA.

This clonotype was seen repeatedly, ten times or more. The V gene is TRBV10-3, the J gene TRBJ2-1, with 8 bases fitting TRBD2. This CDR3 has 15 amino acids. V was pared by 7 bases and J by 10 bases, with 15 bases of the junction left unmatched. Germline assignment: CDR1 ENHRY and CDR2 SYGVKD. CDR3 amino acids: CAINQNGGGRGEQFF. The CDR3 bases are TGTGCCATCAATCAAAACGGGGGGGGAAGAGGGGAGCAGTTCTTC.

In this sample, this clonotype turned up many times. The J gene is TRBJ2-1, the V gene TRBV28; D is undetermined. The CDR3 sequence is 16 residues long. Looked up from germline, CDR1 is MDHEN and CDR2 is SYDVKM. V lost 3 bases and J lost 0, with 12 bases in between. For the CDR3, the DNA is TGTGCCAGCAGTTTCTTCCGCGGCATCTCCTACAATGAGCAGTTCTTC. It encodes CASSFFRGISYNEQFF.

V and J are TRBV25-1 and TRBJ2-7, with D unresolved. Germline assignment: CDR1 MGHDK and CDR2 SYGVNS. The CDR3 has 13 residues. V lost 4 bases and J lost 1, with 8 bases in between. For the CDR3, the DNA is TGTGCCAGCAGTGGGCGAGAATCCTACGAGCAGTACTTC. It specifies CASSGRESYEQYF.

This clonotype was counted many times. The chain joins TRBV19 to TRBJ1-2; 8 positions match TRBD1. Germline values: CDR1 LNHDA, CDR2 SQIVND (reference sequence). The V segment lost 6 bases and the J segment 2 bases; nucleotides outside the gene matches: 17. The length of the CDR3 is 18 residues. In DNA, the CDR3 is TGTGCCAGTAGCGCGACCGGGACAGGCGCTTGGTCCAACTATGGCTACACCTTC. Translated: CASSATGTGAWSNYGYTF.